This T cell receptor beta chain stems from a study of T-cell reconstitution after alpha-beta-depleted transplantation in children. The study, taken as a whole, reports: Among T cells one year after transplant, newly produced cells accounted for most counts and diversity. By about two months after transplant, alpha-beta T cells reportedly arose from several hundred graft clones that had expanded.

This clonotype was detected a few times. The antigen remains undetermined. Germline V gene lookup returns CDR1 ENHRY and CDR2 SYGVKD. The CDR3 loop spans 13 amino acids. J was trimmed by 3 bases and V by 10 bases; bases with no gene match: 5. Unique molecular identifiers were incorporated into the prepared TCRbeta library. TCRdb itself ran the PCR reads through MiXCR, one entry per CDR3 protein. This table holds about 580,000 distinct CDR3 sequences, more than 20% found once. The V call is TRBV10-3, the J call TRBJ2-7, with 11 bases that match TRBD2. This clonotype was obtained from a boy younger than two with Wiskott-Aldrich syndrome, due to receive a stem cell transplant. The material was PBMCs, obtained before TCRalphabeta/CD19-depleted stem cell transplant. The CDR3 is CATQTSGNYEQYF. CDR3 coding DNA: TGTGCCACGCAGACTAGCGGGAACTACGAGCAGTACTTC.